A selection of T cell receptor beta chains follows, all from one sample in a study of T cell responses to AZD1222 COVID-19 vaccine. The repertoire was sequenced with immunoSEQ multiplex PCR; TCRdb's copy has only in-frame clones and lacks some. The table lists about 120,000 clones, approximately 90% of them singletons, with approximately 2.6% in the top ten. The sample in question was peripheral blood, obtained 28 days after the second AZD1222 dose. These receptors all come from an adult who received the AZD1222 COVID-19 vaccine. The CDR3 runs from the conserved cysteine through the conserved F or W. A D gene is named only where the DNA matches it firmly. The listing skips clone size in some rows; elsewhere it reads once, few, many or a size class.

-,TRBV19,TRBJ1-5,-,CASSPPIYSNQPQHF,TGTGCCAGTAGTCCCCCCATCTATAGCAATCAGCCCCAGCATTTT
TRBD1,TRBV12-5,TRBJ1-2,-,CASGGQWVWANYGYTF,TGTGCTAGTGGGGGACAGTGGGTTTGGGCTAACTATGGCTACACCTTC
-,TRBV18,TRBJ2-2,few,CASSPRANTGELFF,TGTGCCAGCTCACCAAGGGCGAACACCGGGGAGCTGTTTTTT
TRBD1,TRBV27,TRBJ1-2,-,CASTGQGYGYTF,TGTGCCAGCACGGGACAGGGCTATGGCTACACCTTC
TRBD1,TRBV7-6,TRBJ1-1,-,CASSPRGQVGDTEAFF,TGTGCCAGCAGCCCCCGGGGACAGGTGGGGGACACTGAAGCTTTCTTT
-,TRBV12-3/TRBV12-4,TRBJ1-1,-,CASSLSWTEAFF,TGTGCCAGCAGTTTATCTTGGACTGAAGCTTTCTTT
-,TRBV4-2,TRBJ1-4,-,CASSQAPGNGYEKLFF,TGTGCCAGCAGCCAAGCCCCAGGGAATGGGTATGAAAAACTGTTTTTT
TRBD1,TRBV15,TRBJ1-2,-,CATSSLRWDSRYGYTF,TGTGCCACCAGCAGCCTCAGATGGGACAGCCGATATGGCTACACCTTC
TRBD1,TRBV25-1,TRBJ1-3,-,CASSSTGRGNTIYF,TGTGCCAGCAGTTCGACAGGGAGAGGAAACACCATATATTTT
-,TRBV9,TRBJ2-2,-,CASSVLAGNTGELFF,TGTGCCAGCAGCGTACTTGCCGGGAACACCGGGGAGCTGTTTTTT
-,TRBV6-5,TRBJ1-2,-,CASTRSGDSGGYTF,TGTGCCAGCACCCGATCTGGGGATTCGGGTGGCTACACCTTC
TRBD2,TRBV3-1/TRBV3-2,TRBJ2-3,once,CASRSSGTRSTDTQYF,TGTGCCAGCAGGAGTTCCGGGACTAGAAGCACAGATACGCAGTATTTT
TRBD1,TRBV7-2,TRBJ1-1,-,CASSFSQGARTEAFF,TGTGCCAGCAGCTTCTCTCAGGGGGCGAGGACTGAAGCTTTCTTT
-,TRBV6-5,TRBJ1-5,once,CASSYSGGNQPQHF,TGTGCCAGCAGTTACTCAGGGGGCAATCAGCCCCAGCATTTT
-,TRBV27,TRBJ1-2,few,CASSPNGAVGYTF,TGTGCCAGCAGTCCCAACGGGGCAGTCGGCTACACCTTC
-,TRBV21-1,TRBJ2-7,-,CAPSGTGEEGYYEQYF,TGTGCCCCCTCCGGGACAGGGGAAGAGGGCTACTACGAGCAGTACTTC
TRBD1,TRBV18,TRBJ1-3,-,CASSPSQTGASSGNTIYF,TGTGCCAGCTCACCATCGCAAACAGGGGCGAGCTCTGGAAACACCATATATTTT
-,TRBV6-2/TRBV6-3,TRBJ1-2,-,CASSYAGHSYGYTF,TGTGCCAGCAGTTACGCCGGACACAGCTATGGCTACACCTTC
TRBD1,TRBV6-6,TRBJ1-3,-,CASNPGGGGNTIYF,TGTGCCAGCAATCCAGGGGGGGGTGGAAACACCATATATTTT
TRBD1,TRBV5-6,TRBJ1-2,-,CASSRPGTGGDYGYTF,TGTGCCAGCAGCAGGCCCGGGACAGGGGGCGACTATGGCTACACCTTC
-,TRBV9,TRBJ1-5,-,CAGSLGREFDQPQHF,TGTGCCGGGTCCCTCGGGAGGGAGTTCGATCAGCCCCAGCATTTT
-,TRBV5-6,TRBJ1-2,-,CASSLGLLYGYTF,TGTGCCAGCAGCTTGGGTCTTCTCTATGGCTACACCTTC
-,TRBV5-4,TRBJ1-6,-,CASSLALGSSYNSPLHF,TGTGCCAGCAGCTTGGCCTTGGGGAGCTCCTATAATTCACCCCTCCACTTT
-,TRBV30,TRBJ1-2,-,CAWSFRASTYGYTF,TGTGCCTGGAGTTTTAGGGCATCGACGTATGGCTACACCTTC